The present TCR beta chain was sequenced within a study of cytomegalovirus exposure and HLA in healthy donors. CDR1 and CDR2 (germline): SGHTA, FQGNSA. CDR3 length: 14 residues. V was trimmed by 5 bases and J by 1 base, leaving 8 bases between them. Findings and caveats of the study: The study recorded more than 150 TCR beta chains that were cytomegalovirus-associated.

This PCR relied on a set of 60 Vbeta primers and 13 Jbeta primers. Measured with immunoSEQ multiplex PCR; TCRdb has only the in-frame clones, and not every one. The profile shows under 80,000 clones, around 67% of them singletons. In the case of this clone: Its antigen remains unidentified.

The specimen sequenced was PBMCs. The chain is built from TRBV7-2 and TRBJ2-2; D gene unclear. The sequence was collected from a young woman in good health and CMV-seronegative. The CDR3 protein is CASSPVGNTGELFF. CDR3 nucleotide sequence: TGTGCCAGCAGCCCCGTCGGGAACACCGGGGAGCTGTTTTTT.